Sequencing of this TCR beta chain was carried out in a study of vaccination effects on CD4 cells after COVID-19. Libraries were prepared by immunoSEQ multiplex PCR; TCRdb keeps only in-frame clonotypes and omits some of them. The data contain about 66,000 clones, roughly 80% of them singletons. Remarks on this clone: The antigen is not known. Mismatch with germline at one junction end may stem from a read error.

Scientists isolated CD4+ T cells after a roughly 10-day culture period ended. Of the BNT162b2 and mRNA-1273 vaccines, participants received two doses of one or the other. This CDR3 comprises 20 residues. This clonotype originated in a human donor who received a COVID-19 vaccine. Sequences were derived from CD4+ T cells from PBMCs cultured without peptide, sampled after COVID-19 vaccination. The chain has TRBV23-1 and TRBJ1-2, with D possibly TRBD1 on 5 matching bases. TRBV23-1 qualifies as an ORF whose function is uncertain. The CDR3 nucleotides read TGCGCCAGCAGTCAATCCCCCCCTAAAGAGAAGCAGGGAAGGAGCTATGGCTATACCTTC. It specifies CASSQSPPKEKQGRSYGYTF.